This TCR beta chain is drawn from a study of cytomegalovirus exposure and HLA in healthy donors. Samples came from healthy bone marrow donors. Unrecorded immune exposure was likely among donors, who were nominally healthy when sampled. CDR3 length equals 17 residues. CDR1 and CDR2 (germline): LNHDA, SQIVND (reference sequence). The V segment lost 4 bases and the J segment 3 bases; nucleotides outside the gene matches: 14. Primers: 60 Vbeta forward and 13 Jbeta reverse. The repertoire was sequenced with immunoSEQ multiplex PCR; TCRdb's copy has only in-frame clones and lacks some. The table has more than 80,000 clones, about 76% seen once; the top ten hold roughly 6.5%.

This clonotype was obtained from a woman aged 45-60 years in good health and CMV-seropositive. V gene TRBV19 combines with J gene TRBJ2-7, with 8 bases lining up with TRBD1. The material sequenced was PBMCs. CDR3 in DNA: TGTGCCAGTAGTAGCCAAAGGACAGGGAACGTAGTCTACGAGCAGTACTTC. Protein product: CASSSQRTGNVVYEQYF. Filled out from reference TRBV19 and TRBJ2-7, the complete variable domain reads DGGITQSPKYLFRKEGQNVTLSCEQNLNHDAMYWYRQDPGQGLRLIYYSQIVNDFQKGDIAEGYSVSREKKESFPLTVTSAQKNPTAFYLCASSSQRTGNVVYEQYFGPGTRLTVT.